These 17 T cell receptor beta chains were sequenced from one sample in a study of control samples from healthy donors and cancer patients. Sequencing was performed with immunoSEQ multiplex PCR; in TCRdb, only in-frame clones are kept and a portion is missing. The sample yields about 170,000 clones, 90% to 95% seen once. The material sequenced was blood. These receptors were taken from a woman aged 55 to 70 in good health.

CDR3 sequence (DNA): TGCGCCAGCAGCTTGGGCGAATGGAGTGGGCAAGAGACCCAGTACTTC. This gives the protein CASSLGEWSGQETQYF. The chain recombines TRBV5-1 with TRBJ2-5, with unresolved D. Germline CDR1 and CDR2: SGHRS and YFSETQ. The CDR3 consists of 16 residues. Trimming removed 0 bases at V and 2 bases at J, with 14 bases between.

This chain uses TRBV18 with TRBJ1-6; 7 bases map to TRBD1. J gave up 7 bases and V 2 bases, and 5 bases lay outside the gene matches. This CDR3 has 15 amino acids. The V gene's germline CDR1 is KGHSH and CDR2 LQKENI. CDR3 in DNA: TGTGCCAGCTCACCAAGAGGGGGCGAGAATTCACCCCTCCACTTT. This sequence encodes CASSPRGGENSPLHF.

In regard to this clone: This same CDR3 is encoded by further DNA sequences in the sample. V gene TRBV12-3 or TRBV12-4 combines with J gene TRBJ1-2; D is unresolved. The CDR3 has 13 residues. V lost 1 base and J lost 2, with 5 bases in between. CDR3 coding DNA: TGTGCCAGCAGTTTAGGGCAGAACTATGGCTACACCTTC. This gives the protein CASSLGQNYGYTF.

This clone was found a few times. The CDR3 DNA reads TGTGCCAGCAGATTAAATTCACCCCTCCACTTT. The encoded protein is CASRLNSPLHF. The chain combines TRBV12-3 or TRBV12-4 with TRBJ1-6; D is unclear. There are 11 residues in the CDR3. V lost 6 bases and J lost 7, with 4 bases in between.

This chain links TRBV7-9 with TRBJ2-1; perhaps TRBD2 as D (5 bases). The CDR3 is made up of 13 amino acids. V was trimmed by 5 bases and J by 5 bases, leaving 10 bases between them. Germline CDR1 SEHNR, CDR2 FQNEAQ (reference sequence). CDR3 nucleotide sequence: TGTGCCAGCAGCCCAGGACTCGACAATGAGCAGTTCTTC. It specifies CASSPGLDNEQFF.

This sequence joins TRBV6-2 or TRBV6-3 and TRBJ1-2; D unresolved. The CDR3 loop spans 15 amino acids. The germline V gene encodes CDR1 MNHEY and CDR2 SVGEGT. The V gene lost 0 bases and the J gene lost 0 bases, with 8 bases spanning the gap. In nucleotides, the CDR3 is TGTGCCAGCAGTTACTCGGCCATCCCTAACTATGGCTACACCTTC. This gives the protein CASSYSAIPNYGYTF.

The chain joins TRBV5-8 to TRBJ2-2, with D possibly matching TRBD2 (7 bases). This CDR3 contains 17 residues. V lost 1 base and J 3 bases, leaving 16 bases between the germline ends. Germline lookup yields CDR1 SGHTS and CDR2 YDEGEE. CDR3 DNA sequence: TGTGCCAGCAGCTTGTATAAGGGGGGGGCCGACACCGGGGAGCTGTTTTTT. Residues: CASSLYKGGADTGELFF.

This clone occurred once. The chain carries TRBV3-1 (or the pseudogene TRBV3-2) and TRBJ2-5; D might be TRBD1 (6 bases). V gave up 3 bases and J gave up 2 bases, with 16 bases separating them. The CDR3 extends over 16 amino acids. The V gene's germline CDR1 is LGHDT and CDR2 YNNKEL (reference sequence). CDR3 coding DNA: TGTGCCAGCAGCCACGCAACAGGGATAGGACAAGAGACCCAGTACTTC. Translation gives CASSHATGIGQETQYF.

V usage is TRBV6-5 and J usage is TRBJ1-2, with 7 positions matching TRBD1. CDR3 size: 14 residues. Germline V gene sequence: CDR1 MNHEY, CDR2 SVGAGI. V gave up 6 bases and J gave up 3 bases; unmatched junction bases: 7. The CDR3 here is CASSPGQRDYGYTF. DNA of the CDR3: TGTGCCAGCAGCCCGGGACAGAGAGACTATGGCTACACCTTC.

CDR3 residues: CASSLSLRVTNYGYTF. The CDR3 coding sequence is TGTGCCAGCAGCTTATCGTTACGGGTCACAAACTATGGCTACACCTTC. The chain links TRBV7-8 to TRBJ1-2; the D is unclear. From germline, CDR1 is SGHVS and CDR2 FQNEAQ. V was pared by 2 bases and J by 2 bases, with 15 bases between. CDR3 length: 16 amino acids.

This clone was seen just once. The CDR3 nucleotides read TGCGCCAGCAGCCCTGGGGGGACAGGGTTTAGTTATGGCTACACCTTC. Translated, it gives CASSPGGTGFSYGYTF. The chain links TRBV5-1 to TRBJ1-2, with 9 bases matching TRBD1. V shed 4 bases, J shed 5 bases, and the junction held 12 bases outside the gene matches. CDR1 is SGHRS and CDR2 is YFSETQ in the germline V gene. This CDR3 is built from 16 residues.

This rearrangement joins TRBV11-3 to TRBJ2-2; 7 positions match TRBD2. Germline CDR1 is SGHNT and CDR2 is YENEEA. The CDR3 has 16 residues. With 2 bases clipped from V and 3 bases from J, the junction kept 6 bases outside the gene matches. The CDR3 coding sequence is TGTGCCAGCAGCTTATCGGGGGGAGGAGACACCGGGGAGCTGTTTTTT. It codes for CASSLSGGGDTGELFF.

The V gene is TRBV11-2, the J gene TRBJ1-3; 9 bases are shared with TRBD1. This CDR3 is 17 amino acids long. V gave up 1 base and J gave up 0 bases; unmatched junction bases: 4. CDR1 and CDR2 from the germline V gene are SGHAT and FQNNGV. The CDR3 DNA sequence: TGTGCCAGCAGCTTAGGAGGGACAGGGTACTCTGGAAACACCATATATTTT. It encodes CASSLGGTGYSGNTIYF.

The chain joins TRBV6-1 to TRBJ1-1; TRBD1 matches 11 bases. Unmatched junction bases numbered 10, after V lost 0 bases and J lost 4 bases. The CDR3 runs to 18 residues. Germline V gene data show CDR1 as MNHNS and CDR2 as SASEGT. CDR3 in amino acids: CASSEAPTPGQGGTEAFF. The CDR3 DNA reads as TGTGCCAGCAGTGAAGCGCCTACCCCGGGACAGGGGGGCACTGAAGCTTTCTTT.

This sequence joins TRBV6-5 and TRBJ2-5, with no clear D. Germline CDR1 reads MNHEY; CDR2 reads SVGAGI. CDR3 length: 10 residues. V was trimmed by 10 bases and J by 5 bases, leaving 8 bases between them. The CDR3 sequence is CATGAETQYF. In DNA form, the CDR3 reads TGTGCCACCGGCGCGGAGACCCAGTACTTC.

The rearrangement links TRBV3-1 (or the pseudogene TRBV3-2) to TRBJ1-6; D remains unclear. The CDR3 loop spans 16 amino acids. Between the trimmed V and J ends, which lost 6 bases and 6 bases, there was a span of 18 bases. The V gene's germline CDR1 is LGHDT and CDR2 YNNKEL (reference sequence). CDR3 in DNA: TGTGCCAGCAGACGGACGACCCCTGACCTTAATTCACCCCTCCACTTT. It encodes CASRRTTPDLNSPLHF.

The chain links TRBV6-5 to TRBJ2-7; tentative D call: TRBD1 (6 bases). Trimming removed 10 bases from V and 4 bases from J, with 20 bases in between. Germline values: CDR1 MNHEY, CDR2 SVGAGI. This CDR3 is 14 amino acids long. The CDR3 bases are TGTGCCACCAAGGGGAGACAGGTAACTTACGAGCAGTACTTC. Translation gives CATKGRQVTYEQYF.